A selection of T cell receptor beta chains follows, all from one sample in a study of OX40 agonist ivuxolimab in advanced cancers. The assay was immunoSEQ multiplex PCR, and TCRdb's table has in-frame clones only and misses some. This repertoire shows more than 70,000 clones, 65% to 90% found once; its top ten account for under 0.55%. The sequencing here drew on CD4+ or CD8+ T cells sorted from blood, taken in a trial of the OX40 agonist ivuxolimab. These receptor sequences come from an adult with an advanced solid tumor such as melanoma, head and neck, liver or kidney cancer. Both conserved end residues are part of each CDR3. The order of the fields is clone size, D gene, J gene, V gene, CDR3 DNA, CDR3 protein. D genes are given only for firm matches. The size of a clone is reported for some rows only, either as once, few or many, or as a class for expanded clones.

clone_size: .
d_call: .
j_call: TRBJ1-1
v_call: TRBV19
cdr3_nt: TGTGCCAGTAGTATAACCCCCCCGAGAACTGAAGCTTTCTTT
cdr3_aa: CASSITPPRTEAFF

clone_size: .
d_call: TRBD2
j_call: TRBJ2-1
v_call: TRBV5-1
cdr3_nt: TGCGCCAGCAGCACCGACCCGCGCGGGGGGGCGGGGAATGAGCAGTTCTTC
cdr3_aa: CASSTDPRGGAGNEQFF

clone_size: .
d_call: TRBD2
j_call: TRBJ2-3
v_call: TRBV7-8
cdr3_nt: TGTGCCAGCAGCTGGGCGGGGGGGCGGACAGATACGCAGTATTTT
cdr3_aa: CASSWAGGRTDTQYF

clone_size: .
d_call: .
j_call: TRBJ2-7
v_call: TRBV11-2
cdr3_nt: TGTGCCAGCAACGAATGGGGACGGGACTCGGCCTACGAGCAGTACTTC
cdr3_aa: CASNEWGRDSAYEQYF

clone_size: .
d_call: TRBD1
j_call: TRBJ2-3
v_call: TRBV11-2
cdr3_nt: TGTGCCAGCAGCTTAGGACAGGGGGCGAACACAGATACGCAGTATTTT
cdr3_aa: CASSLGQGANTDTQYF

clone_size: .
d_call: TRBD1
j_call: TRBJ1-1
v_call: TRBV11-3
cdr3_nt: TGTGCCAGCAGCTACAGGGGTACTGAAGCTTTCTTT
cdr3_aa: CASSYRGTEAFF

clone_size: .
d_call: .
j_call: TRBJ2-1
v_call: TRBV7-8
cdr3_nt: TGTGCCAGCAGCCCAATTGTCGCGAATGAGCAGTTCTTC
cdr3_aa: CASSPIVANEQFF

clone_size: .
d_call: .
j_call: TRBJ1-1
v_call: TRBV28
cdr3_nt: TGTGCCAGCGGCGCCTATCAAGGGAACACTGAAGCTTTCTTT
cdr3_aa: CASGAYQGNTEAFF

clone_size: .
d_call: .
j_call: TRBJ1-2
v_call: TRBV7-2
cdr3_nt: TGTGCCAGCAGCCCACGTCATTTAACCGCCCTCTATGGCTACACCTTC
cdr3_aa: CASSPRHLTALYGYTF

clone_size: .
d_call: .
j_call: TRBJ2-7
v_call: TRBV7-9
cdr3_nt: TGTGCCAGCAGCCCCGGACAGTTTGGGCAGTACTTC
cdr3_aa: CASSPGQFGQYF

clone_size: .
d_call: TRBD2
j_call: TRBJ2-2
v_call: TRBV7-8
cdr3_nt: TGTGCCAGCAGCCAAAAGCGGGGGGTAGCCGGGGAGCTGTTTTTT
cdr3_aa: CASSQKRGVAGELFF

clone_size: .
d_call: .
j_call: TRBJ1-3
v_call: TRBV30
cdr3_nt: TGTGCCTGGAGCCTTGACAGCTCTGGAAACACCATATATTTT
cdr3_aa: CAWSLDSSGNTIYF

clone_size: .
d_call: TRBD1
j_call: TRBJ2-3
v_call: TRBV5-1
cdr3_nt: TGCGCCAGCAGCTCTCAGGGGGCGGGCGATACGCAGTATTTT
cdr3_aa: CASSSQGAGDTQYF

clone_size: .
d_call: .
j_call: TRBJ1-2
v_call: TRBV4-3
cdr3_nt: TGCGCCAGCAGCCGGAACCGCCGGGACACGCAGCTCTATGGCTACACCTTC
cdr3_aa: CASSRNRRDTQLYGYTF

clone_size: once
d_call: .
j_call: TRBJ2-7
v_call: TRBV5-6
cdr3_nt: TGTGCCAGCAGCTTGATGACGGTTTCCTACGAGCAGTACTTC
cdr3_aa: CASSLMTVSYEQYF

clone_size: .
d_call: TRBD1
j_call: TRBJ1-1
v_call: TRBV7-3
cdr3_nt: TGTGCCAGCCTTCCAGGACAGGGGTCGAAAGCTTTCTTT
cdr3_aa: CASLPGQGSKAFF

clone_size: .
d_call: .
j_call: TRBJ1-3
v_call: TRBV11-2
cdr3_nt: TGTGCCAGCAGCTTCGGCCCAGCCATATATTTT
cdr3_aa: CASSFGPAIYF

clone_size: .
d_call: TRBD2
j_call: TRBJ2-7
v_call: TRBV5-6
cdr3_nt: TGTGCCAGCGAGGGGACTAAGGGCTACGAGCAGTACTTC
cdr3_aa: CASEGTKGYEQYF

clone_size: .
d_call: .
j_call: TRBJ1-1
v_call: TRBV27
cdr3_nt: TGTGCCAGCAGTATGGACAGACTGAACACTGAAGCTTTCTTT
cdr3_aa: CASSMDRLNTEAFF

clone_size: .
d_call: .
j_call: TRBJ2-3
v_call: TRBV5-1
cdr3_nt: TGCGCCAGCAGCTTGGCCGGGCGTACTAGCACAGATACGCAGTATTTT
cdr3_aa: CASSLAGRTSTDTQYF

clone_size: .
d_call: .
j_call: TRBJ1-1
v_call: TRBV27
cdr3_nt: TGTGCCAGCAGTCCCTTAGACAGGAGAAACACTGAAGCTTTCTTT
cdr3_aa: CASSPLDRRNTEAFF

clone_size: once
d_call: .
j_call: TRBJ2-6
v_call: TRBV27
cdr3_nt: TGTGCCAGCAGTTACGGACAGCCCGGGGCCAACGTCCTGACTTTC
cdr3_aa: CASSYGQPGANVLTF

clone_size: .
d_call: TRBD2
j_call: TRBJ2-1
v_call: TRBV19
cdr3_nt: TGTGCCAGTAGGCTTAGCGGGAGCTCCTACAATGAGCAGTTCTTC
cdr3_aa: CASRLSGSSYNEQFF

clone_size: .
d_call: .
j_call: TRBJ1-1
v_call: TRBV11-3
cdr3_nt: TGTGCCAGCAGCCGAGTTAATTCCAACACTGAAGCTTTCTTT
cdr3_aa: CASSRVNSNTEAFF

clone_size: .
d_call: TRBD1
j_call: TRBJ2-3
v_call: TRBV7-8
cdr3_nt: TGTGCCAGCAGCGTACAGGGGGCCAAGTATTTT
cdr3_aa: CASSVQGAKYF

clone_size: .
d_call: .
j_call: TRBJ1-1
v_call: TRBV5-6
cdr3_nt: TGTGCCAGCAGCGCTACCACAGGGTTGAACACTGAAGCTTTCTTT
cdr3_aa: CASSATTGLNTEAFF

clone_size: .
d_call: .
j_call: TRBJ1-6
v_call: TRBV5-1
cdr3_nt: TGCGCCAGCAGCGTGGGCCTCTCCTATAATTCACCCCTCCACTTT
cdr3_aa: CASSVGLSYNSPLHF

clone_size: .
d_call: TRBD2
j_call: TRBJ2-1
v_call: TRBV18
cdr3_nt: TGTGCCAGCTCATCGCTAGCGGGGGAGGTTGAGCAGTTCTTC
cdr3_aa: CASSSLAGEVEQFF

clone_size: .
d_call: .
j_call: TRBJ1-5
v_call: TRBV6-6
cdr3_nt: TGTGCCAGCACAAAGACGGCGGTTCCTAATCAGCCCCAGCATTTT
cdr3_aa: CASTKTAVPNQPQHF

clone_size: once
d_call: .
j_call: TRBJ2-4
v_call: TRBV28
cdr3_nt: TGTGCCAGCCGAGTCAGAGCGGCGAACATTCAGTACTTC
cdr3_aa: CASRVRAANIQYF

clone_size: .
d_call: .
j_call: TRBJ1-5
v_call: TRBV21-1
cdr3_nt: TGTGCCAGCAGCCTCAAATATCAGCCCCAGCATTTT
cdr3_aa: CASSLKYQPQHF

clone_size: .
d_call: TRBD1
j_call: TRBJ2-7
v_call: TRBV30
cdr3_nt: TGTGCCTGGAGTGTACCGAACAGGGGTTCCTACGAGCAGTACTTC
cdr3_aa: CAWSVPNRGSYEQYF

clone_size: .
d_call: TRBD1
j_call: TRBJ2-3
v_call: TRBV30
cdr3_nt: TGTGCCTGGACCACCGGGACAGGGACAGATACGCAGTATTTT
cdr3_aa: CAWTTGTGTDTQYF

clone_size: .
d_call: .
j_call: TRBJ2-6
v_call: TRBV5-1
cdr3_nt: TGCGCCAGCAGTCCAGGGTTTCAGGATGCCCACGTCCTGACTTTC
cdr3_aa: CASSPGFQDAHVLTF

clone_size: .
d_call: TRBD1
j_call: TRBJ2-1
v_call: TRBV6-6
cdr3_nt: TGTGCCAGCAGTTACGGCTCGACAGGGGCGGGTGAGCAGTTCTTC
cdr3_aa: CASSYGSTGAGEQFF

clone_size: .
d_call: .
j_call: TRBJ1-4
v_call: TRBV5-8
cdr3_nt: TGTGCCAGCAGCTCGCGGTACAGGACAACTAATGAAAAACTGTTTTTT
cdr3_aa: CASSSRYRTTNEKLFF

clone_size: .
d_call: .
j_call: TRBJ1-3
v_call: TRBV11-3
cdr3_nt: TGTGCCAGCAGCTTAGATCCCCGCTCTGGAAACACCATATATTTT
cdr3_aa: CASSLDPRSGNTIYF

clone_size: .
d_call: TRBD1
j_call: TRBJ1-1
v_call: TRBV5-5
cdr3_nt: TGTGCCAGCAGCTTGCCCGACAGGGCCGCGACTGAAGCTTTCTTT
cdr3_aa: CASSLPDRAATEAFF

clone_size: .
d_call: .
j_call: TRBJ1-1
v_call: TRBV5-1
cdr3_nt: TGCGCCAGCAGCTCCCGGACGGGAGGAGGCACTGAAGCTTTCTTT
cdr3_aa: CASSSRTGGGTEAFF

clone_size: .
d_call: TRBD1
j_call: TRBJ1-2
v_call: TRBV7-2
cdr3_nt: TGTGCCAGCAGCTTAGGCGGGGGGGGGACAGCCTATGGCTACACCTTC
cdr3_aa: CASSLGGGGTAYGYTF

clone_size: few
d_call: .
j_call: TRBJ1-1
v_call: TRBV6-5
cdr3_nt: TGTGCCAGCAGTTACGGTGGGAACACTGAAGCTTTCTTT
cdr3_aa: CASSYGGNTEAFF

clone_size: once
d_call: .
j_call: TRBJ1-1
v_call: TRBV5-1
cdr3_nt: TGCGCCAGCAGCTTGGGATGGGGACGGCTTGAAGCTTTCTTT
cdr3_aa: CASSLGWGRLEAFF

clone_size: .
d_call: .
j_call: TRBJ1-3
v_call: TRBV25-1
cdr3_nt: TGTGCCAGCAGTGACCCGGGAGGGAAAACCGGAAACACCATATATTTT
cdr3_aa: CASSDPGGKTGNTIYF

clone_size: .
d_call: TRBD1
j_call: TRBJ1-1
v_call: TRBV5-6
cdr3_nt: TGTGCCAGCAGCTTATGGGACAGGGGTAACACTGAAGCTTTCTTT
cdr3_aa: CASSLWDRGNTEAFF

clone_size: .
d_call: .
j_call: TRBJ2-7
v_call: TRBV11-2
cdr3_nt: .
cdr3_aa: CASSLFLLTREQYF

clone_size: .
d_call: TRBD2
j_call: TRBJ2-5
v_call: TRBV13
cdr3_nt: TGTGCCAGCAGCGTCAGACTAGCGGGAGCAGAGACCCAGTACTTC
cdr3_aa: CASSVRLAGAETQYF

clone_size: .
d_call: TRBD2
j_call: TRBJ2-3
v_call: TRBV7-9
cdr3_nt: TGTGCCAGCAGCCCCCAGCCTGCTAGCGGGGTTAGCACAGATACGCAGTATTTT
cdr3_aa: CASSPQPASGVSTDTQYF

clone_size: .
d_call: .
j_call: TRBJ1-2
v_call: TRBV18
cdr3_nt: TGTGCCAGCTCACCATATATGCGTGAGGGCTACACCTTC
cdr3_aa: CASSPYMREGYTF

clone_size: .
d_call: .
j_call: TRBJ2-7
v_call: TRBV4-1
cdr3_nt: TGCGCCAGCAGCCAATCGTCGGTCGAGCAGTACTTC
cdr3_aa: CASSQSSVEQYF

clone_size: .
d_call: .
j_call: TRBJ2-7
v_call: TRBV6-6
cdr3_nt: TGTGCCAGCAGTCGGGACGGAGGGTACGAGCAGTACTTC
cdr3_aa: CASSRDGGYEQYF

clone_size: .
d_call: .
j_call: TRBJ2-3
v_call: TRBV6-5
cdr3_nt: TGTGCCAGCAGTTATGGGACCCCGGACACAGATACGCAGTATTTT
cdr3_aa: CASSYGTPDTDTQYF

clone_size: .
d_call: .
j_call: TRBJ1-3
v_call: TRBV5-1
cdr3_nt: TGCGCCAGCAGCGCTACAAGCTCTGGAAACACCATATATTTT
cdr3_aa: CASSATSSGNTIYF

clone_size: .
d_call: TRBD1
j_call: TRBJ1-4
v_call: TRBV28
cdr3_nt: TGTGCCAGCAGTCCGAGGACAGGGAGGAACGAAAAACTGTTTTTT
cdr3_aa: CASSPRTGRNEKLFF